These 25 T cell receptor beta chains originate from one sample sequenced in a study of blood T cell repertoires in COVID-19. The protocol was immunoSEQ multiplex PCR, while the TCRdb copy is restricted to in-frame clones and leaves out a portion. The data hold about 250,000 clones, with about 84% observed a single time. The sequencing sample was made of peripheral blood. These receptors all come from a woman of 80 years or more with COVID-19, enrolled during active disease.

The gene calls are TRBV5-6 and TRBJ2-5; TRBD2 matches at 7 bases. J was trimmed by 4 bases and V by 2 bases; bases with no gene match: 5. There are 14 residues in the CDR3. Germline CDR1 SGHDT, CDR2 YYEEEE. DNA for the CDR3: TGTGCCAGCAGCTTATACGGGGAGGGAGAGACCCAGTACTTC. As protein: CASSLYGEGETQYF.

V is TRBV10-2 and J is TRBJ1-3; D might be TRBD1 (5 bases). V was shortened by 3 bases and J by 4 bases, with 16 bases between the two germline ends. This CDR3 is built from 16 residues. Germline assignment: CDR1 WSHSY and CDR2 SAAADI. CDR3 in DNA: TGCGCCAGCAGTGACGGTGTGCCAGGGAACGGAAACACCATATATTTT. This sequence encodes CASSDGVPGNGNTIYF.

This sequence joins TRBV6-5 and TRBJ1-3, with D perhaps matching TRBD1 (6 bases). This CDR3 contains 14 residues. Germline CDR1 reads MNHEY; CDR2 reads SVGAGI. Trimming pared 6 bases from V and 4 bases from J, leaving 13 bases between. In DNA form, the CDR3 reads TGTGCCAGCAGAACACAGGGTGGAGGAAACACCATATATTTT. It is translated as CASRTQGGGNTIYF.

CDR3 bases: TGCGCCAGCAGCTTGGATTCCCGGGGAGATACGCAGTATTTT. Its translation: CASSLDSRGDTQYF. The rearrangement joins TRBV5-1 to TRBJ2-3; possible D gene TRBD2, 5 bases. Looked up from germline, CDR1 is SGHRS and CDR2 is YFSETQ. V was pared by 0 bases and J by 5 bases, with 10 bases between. This CDR3 is 14 amino acids long. Full variable domain (missing parts from reference TRBV5-1 and TRBJ2-3): KAGVTQTPRYLIKTRGQQVTLSCSPISGHRSVSWYQQTPGQGLQFLFEYFSETQRNKGNFPGRFSGRQFSNSRSEMNVSTLELGDSALYLCASSLDSRGDTQYFGPGTRLTVL.

The chain combines TRBV9 with TRBJ1-1, with 7 bases that match TRBD1. The CDR3 consists of 14 residues. The germline CDR1 and CDR2 sequences are SGDLS and YYNGEE. Germline trimming cut 4 bases from V and 1 base from J; bases unmatched to any gene: 4. The DNA of the CDR3 is TGTGCCAGCAGCTTAAGACAGGGGAACACTGAAGCTTTCTTT. This codes for CASSLRQGNTEAFF.

This chain joins TRBV5-5 and TRBJ1-2; D might be TRBD1 (5 bases). The CDR3 runs to 15 residues. Germline CDR1 SGHKS, CDR2 YYEKEE (reference sequence). The V end lost 0 bases, the J end lost 0 bases, and 9 bases lay between the germline ends. CDR3 nucleotides: TGTGCCAGCAGCTTGGCCGCGGGGGCTAACTATGGCTACACCTTC. This translates into CASSLAAGANYGYTF.

The V call is TRBV6-5, the J call TRBJ1-5, with 7 bases identical to TRBD1. The V gene end was trimmed by 7 bases and the J gene end by 0 bases; junction bases not matched to a gene: 6. CDR1 MNHEY and CDR2 SVGAGI come from the germline V gene. The CDR3 runs to 15 residues. Written as DNA, the CDR3 is TGTGCCAGCATCTTACAGGGGTATAGCAATCAGCCCCAGCATTTT. As protein: CASILQGYSNQPQHF.

This chain uses TRBV18 with TRBJ2-2, with D unresolved. V was pared by 0 bases and J by 5 bases, with 10 bases between. Germline CDR1 is KGHSH and CDR2 is LQKENI. CDR3 length: 15 residues. In DNA form, the CDR3 reads TGTGCCAGCTCACCACCCAGAAGTGTGACCGGGGAGCTGTTTTTT. Its protein product is CASSPPRSVTGELFF.

The chain carries TRBV11-2 and TRBJ2-2, with TRBD2 as a possible D gene (6 bases). The CDR3 runs to 17 residues. The germline V gene has CDR1 SGHAT and CDR2 FQNNGV. The V end lost 1 base, the J end lost 2 bases, and 14 bases lay between the germline ends. The CDR3 nucleotides read TGTGCCAGCAGCTTAGCCTTCGGGGGAAAAAACACCGGGGAGCTGTTTTTT. Protein: CASSLAFGGKNTGELFF.

The chain combines TRBV5-1 with TRBJ2-1; 7 bases agree with TRBD1. This CDR3 spans 14 amino acids. The V segment lost 0 bases and the J segment 6 bases; nucleotides outside the gene matches: 3. Germline CDR1 and CDR2: SGHRS and YFSETQ. The CDR3 reads CASSLAGTVNEQFF. The DNA of the CDR3 is TGCGCCAGCAGCTTGGCTGGGACAGTCAATGAGCAGTTCTTC.

This chain links TRBV10-3 with TRBJ2-7, with unresolved D. V was shortened by 9 bases and J by 2 bases, with 11 bases between the two germline ends. The CDR3 extends over 12 amino acids. From germline, CDR1 is ENHRY and CDR2 SYGVKD. The CDR3 sequence is CAMAETPYEQYF. The DNA of the CDR3 is TGTGCCATGGCGGAAACCCCCTACGAGCAGTACTTC.

This clone showed up just a few times. The chain links TRBV6-5 to TRBJ1-2; 10 bases match TRBD1. CDR3 size: 13 residues. Germline V gene lookup returns CDR1 MNHEY and CDR2 SVGAGI. V shed 6 bases and J 6 bases; nucleotides not matched to a gene: 4. The CDR3 DNA sequence: TGTGCCAGCAGAGGGACAGGGGCCCATGGCTACACCTTC. This encodes CASRGTGAHGYTF.

This chain links TRBV6-1 with TRBJ2-2, with 10 bases aligning to TRBD2. The CDR3 is 17 amino acids. CDR1 is MNHNS, CDR2 SASEGT, per germline. Losses at the gene ends were 4 bases for V and 6 bases for J; bases not matched to a gene: 11. CDR3 sequence: CASSAQGKAGGPGELFF. The DNA of the CDR3 is TGTGCCAGCAGTGCTCAAGGGAAAGCGGGGGGGCCCGGGGAGCTGTTTTTT.

This chain uses TRBV6-1 with TRBJ1-2; possibly TRBD1 for D (6 bases). Per the germline V gene, CDR1 is MNHNS and CDR2 is SASEGT. Trimming took off 1 base at V and 4 bases at J, with 22 bases between the two ends. There are 18 residues in the CDR3. CDR3 bases: TGTGCCAGCAGTGAAGGGTTGCCGGGAGGGGGGATCAGCTATGGCTACACCTTC. Its protein is CASSEGLPGGGISYGYTF.

The rearrangement joins TRBV12-3 or TRBV12-4 to TRBJ1-1; maybe TRBD1 (5 bases). The CDR3 is 13 amino acids. Trimming removed 6 bases at V and 4 bases at J, with 12 bases between. The CDR3 bases are TGTGCCAGCAGGTCCAGGGTATTCACTGAAGCTTTCTTT. Amino acids: CASRSRVFTEAFF.

The chain couples TRBV3-1 (or the pseudogene TRBV3-2) to TRBJ2-5; 8 nucleotides align to TRBD2. Trimming removed 4 bases from V and 5 bases from J; junction bases left unmatched: 12. This CDR3 is built from 16 residues. Germline loops: CDR1 LGHDT, CDR2 YNNKEL (reference sequence). Written as DNA, the CDR3 is TGTGCCAGCAGCCTCCCTGGGACTAGAATAGGCGAGACCCAGTACTTC. It encodes CASSLPGTRIGETQYF.

This clone was found once. This sequence joins TRBV5-1 and TRBJ2-3, with 14 bases identical to TRBD2. Germline V lookup: CDR1 SGHRS, CDR2 YFSETQ. CDR3 size: 17 residues. V shed 6 bases, J shed 6 bases, and the junction held 12 bases outside the gene matches. The CDR3 protein is CASNAGTSGGVTDTQYF. CDR3 nucleotides: TGCGCCAGCAACGCCGGGACTAGCGGGGGAGTGACGGATACGCAGTATTTT.

The sample holds one count of this clone. This sequence joins TRBV27 and TRBJ1-5, with 7 positions matching TRBD1. Germline CDR1 MNHEY, CDR2 SMNVEV (reference sequence). Unmatched junction bases numbered 19, after V lost 5 bases and J lost 6 bases. The length of the CDR3 is 18 residues. The CDR3 protein is CASSNRPPRDSGFQPQHF. The DNA of the CDR3 is TGTGCCAGCAGTAATAGACCTCCCCGGGACAGTGGTTTTCAGCCCCAGCATTTT.

V usage is TRBV3-1 (or the pseudogene TRBV3-2) and J usage is TRBJ1-1; 11 bases are a match to TRBD1. After removal of 1 base from V and 5 bases from J, the junction contained 6 bases not matched to a gene. The germline V gene encodes CDR1 LGHDT and CDR2 YNNKEL (reference sequence). The CDR3 runs 16 residues. This CDR3 reads CASSQAGTGGRTEAFF. The CDR3 DNA reads TGTGCCAGCAGCCAAGCCGGGACAGGGGGACGGACTGAAGCTTTCTTT.

V is TRBV18 and J is TRBJ1-5; D ambiguous. The V and J ends lost 4 bases and 5 bases respectively, with 15 bases between them. The CDR3 contains 15 residues. Per the germline V gene, CDR1 is KGHSH and CDR2 is LQKENI. The CDR3, as DNA: TGTGCCAGCTCACTGAAGACGGGGTCTGATCAGCCCCAGCATTTT. Amino acid sequence: CASSLKTGSDQPQHF.

The chain links TRBV5-1 to TRBJ2-5; D gene uncertain. Germline assignment: CDR1 SGHRS and CDR2 YFSETQ. Deletions cut 0 bases from V and 0 bases from J, with 15 bases between. This CDR3 spans 17 amino acids. The CDR3 bases are TGCGCCAGCAGCTTGGGGGCCCCCGGCCAGTACCAAGAGACCCAGTACTTC. It is translated as CASSLGAPGQYQETQYF. Combining the CDR3 with reference TRBV5-1 and TRBJ2-5 gives the whole variable domain KAGVTQTPRYLIKTRGQQVTLSCSPISGHRSVSWYQQTPGQGLQFLFEYFSETQRNKGNFPGRFSGRQFSNSRSEMNVSTLELGDSALYLCASSLGAPGQYQETQYFGPGTRLLVL.

The rearrangement uses TRBV3-1 (or the pseudogene TRBV3-2) and TRBJ2-3, with a weak D call TRBD2 (6 bases). This CDR3 has 16 residues. The V end lost 3 bases, the J end lost 0 bases, and 13 bases lay between the germline ends. Looked up from germline, CDR1 is LGHDT and CDR2 is YNNKEL (reference sequence). CDR3: CASSHLERGSTDTQYF. CDR3 nucleotide sequence: TGTGCCAGCAGCCACCTGGAACGGGGGAGCACAGATACGCAGTATTTT.

V usage is TRBV27 and J usage is TRBJ2-2; 7 bases match TRBD2. Trimming cost V 1 base and J 7 bases; bases outside gene matches: 6. The germline V gene encodes CDR1 MNHEY and CDR2 SMNVEV (reference sequence). The CDR3 sequence is 15 residues long. CDR3 region: CASSLYRGDSGELFF. The CDR3 DNA is TGTGCCAGCAGTTTATACCGGGGGGATAGCGGGGAGCTGTTTTTT.

This chain joins TRBV6-2 or TRBV6-3 and TRBJ2-7; D gene uncertain. CDR3 length: 14 amino acids. The germline V gene has CDR1 MNHEY and CDR2 SVGEGT. Deletions cut 5 bases from V and 4 bases from J, with 15 bases between. This chain's CDR3 is CASSLGGKDYEQYF. The CDR3, as DNA: TGTGCCAGCAGTCTAGGTGGAAAGGATTACGAGCAGTACTTC.

V gene TRBV19 combines with J gene TRBJ1-5; D is unclear. Germline-derived CDR1 and CDR2 are LNHDA and SQIVND (reference sequence). The CDR3 is made up of 15 amino acids. The germline V and J ends were trimmed by 3 bases and 5 bases, with 14 bases remaining between them. For the CDR3, the DNA is TGTGCCAGTAGTATCCTCCAGGCCTTATATCAGCCCCAGCATTTT. It is translated as CASSILQALYQPQHF.